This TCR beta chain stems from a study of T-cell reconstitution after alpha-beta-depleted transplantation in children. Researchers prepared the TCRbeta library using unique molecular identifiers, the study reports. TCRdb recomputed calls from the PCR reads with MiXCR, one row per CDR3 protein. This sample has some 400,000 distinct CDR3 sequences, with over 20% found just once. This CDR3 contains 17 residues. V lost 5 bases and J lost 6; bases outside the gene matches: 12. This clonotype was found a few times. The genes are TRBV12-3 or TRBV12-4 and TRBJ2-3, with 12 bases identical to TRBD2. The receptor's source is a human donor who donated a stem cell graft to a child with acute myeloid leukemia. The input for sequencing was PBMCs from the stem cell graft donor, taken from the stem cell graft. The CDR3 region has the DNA TGTGCCAGCAGTAATGGACTAGCGGGACCTCTGGTGGATACGCAGTATTTT. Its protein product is CASSNGLAGPLVDTQYF.